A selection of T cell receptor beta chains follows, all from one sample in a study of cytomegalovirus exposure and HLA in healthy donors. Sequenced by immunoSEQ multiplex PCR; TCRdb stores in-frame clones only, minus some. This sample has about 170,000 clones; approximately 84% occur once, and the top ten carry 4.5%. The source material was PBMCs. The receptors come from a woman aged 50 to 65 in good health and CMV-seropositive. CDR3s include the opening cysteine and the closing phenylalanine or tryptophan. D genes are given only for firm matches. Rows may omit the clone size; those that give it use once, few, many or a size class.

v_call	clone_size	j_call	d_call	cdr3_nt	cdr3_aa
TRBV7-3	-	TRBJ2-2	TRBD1	TGTGCCAGCAGCAGATCAGGGGGGAACACCGGGGAGCTGTTTTTT	CASSRSGGNTGELFF
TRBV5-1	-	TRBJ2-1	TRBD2	TGCGCCAGCAGCTTCTTAGTAGCGGGGGCCCTAGACCAGTTCTTC	CASSFLVAGALDQFF
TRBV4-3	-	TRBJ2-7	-	TGCGCCAGCAGCCGGAGGAGGGCCGGGTCCTACGAGCAGTACTTC	CASSRRRAGSYEQYF
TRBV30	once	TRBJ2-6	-	TGTGCCTGGAGTGAGACTAGACCAACTGGGGCCAACGTCCTGACTTTC	CAWSETRPTGANVLTF
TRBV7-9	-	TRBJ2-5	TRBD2	TGTGCCAGCAGCCTCCCCCTAGCGGGAGGCCAAGAGACCCAGTACTTC	CASSLPLAGGQETQYF
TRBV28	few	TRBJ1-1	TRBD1	TGTGCCAGCAGTCGCGACAGGGTTGAAGCTTTCTTT	CASSRDRVEAFF
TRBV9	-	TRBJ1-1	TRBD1	TGTGCCAGCAGCGTAGGGACAGGGGGAACTGAAGCTTTCTTT	CASSVGTGGTEAFF
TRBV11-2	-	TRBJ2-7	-	TGTGCCAGCAGCCAGGGAGGCGAGCAGTACTTC	CASSQGGEQYF
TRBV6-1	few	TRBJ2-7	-	TGTGCCAGCAGTGATAGGGGCCTATACTTC	CASSDRGLYF
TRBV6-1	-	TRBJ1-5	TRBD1	TGTGCCAGCAGTGAAGTGACAGGGGGTCAGCCCCAGCATTTT	CASSEVTGGQPQHF
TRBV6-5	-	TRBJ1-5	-	TGTGCCAGCAGTTACGCTGGGGGGGGTAGCAATCAGCCCCAGCATTTT	CASSYAGGGSNQPQHF
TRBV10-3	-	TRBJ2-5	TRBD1	TGTGCGGCAGGGGGCGCAGGGTTGGAGACCCAGTACTTC	CAAGGAGLETQYF
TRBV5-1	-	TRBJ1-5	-	TGCGCCAGCAGCTTGTTGGGGGGGACTCAGCCCCAGCATTTT	CASSLLGGTQPQHF
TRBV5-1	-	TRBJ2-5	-	TGCGCCAGCAGCTTGGGTCCGGGAGCCCAAGAGACCCAGTACTTC	CASSLGPGAQETQYF
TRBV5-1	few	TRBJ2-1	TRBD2	TGCGCCAGCAGCTTGGAATGGGGGGGCTCCTACAATGAGCAGTTCTTC	CASSLEWGGSYNEQFF
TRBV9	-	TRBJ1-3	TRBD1	TGTGCCAGCTCACCAAAGGGACAGGGATTCGGAAACACCATATATTTT	CASSPKGQGFGNTIYF
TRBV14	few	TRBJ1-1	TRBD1	TGTGCCAGCAGCCCATGGACAGGGCGGTCTGAAGCTTTCTTT	CASSPWTGRSEAFF
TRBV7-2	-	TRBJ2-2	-	TGTGCCAGCAGGTATTACAAGAACACCGGGGAGCTGTTTTTT	CASRYYKNTGELFF
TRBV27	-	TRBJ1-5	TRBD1	TGTGCCAGCAGTTTAAGGCGTCGGTCGACAGGGGATGAATATAGCAATCAGCCCCAGCATTTT	CASSLRRRSTGDEYSNQPQHF
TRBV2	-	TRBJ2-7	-	TGTGCCAGCCGGGAGAGCTCCTACGAGCAGTACTTC	CASRESSYEQYF
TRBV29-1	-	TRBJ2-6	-	TGCAGCGTGGGACTTACAGGGGACCGCCACTCTGGGGCCAACGTCCTGACTTTC	CSVGLTGDRHSGANVLTF
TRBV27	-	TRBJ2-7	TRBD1	TGTGCCACCCGAAGGGGGCGATACTACGAGCAGTACTTC	CATRRGRYYEQYF
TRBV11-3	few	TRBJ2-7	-	TGTGCCAGCAGCCCCCCTCCGGGACTGACCTACGAGCAGTACTTC	CASSPPPGLTYEQYF
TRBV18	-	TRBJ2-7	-	TGTGCCAGCTCACCAGGGGGCAGTTCCTACGAGCAGTACTTC	CASSPGGSSYEQYF
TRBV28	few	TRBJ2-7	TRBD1	TGTGCCACAAAAAACTCCGGGACAGGGGCGGCCTACGAGCAGTACTTC	CATKNSGTGAAYEQYF
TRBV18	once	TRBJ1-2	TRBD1	TGTGCCAGCTCACAAAACGACAGGGTCTATGGCTACACCTTC	CASSQNDRVYGYTF
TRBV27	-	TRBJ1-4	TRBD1	TGTGCCAGCAGACGGACAGGGGGGACCACTAATGAAAAACTGTTTTTT	CASRRTGGTTNEKLFF
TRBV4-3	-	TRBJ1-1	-	TGCGCCAGCAGCCAGAGGAGCTGGAACACTGAAGCTTTCTTT	CASSQRSWNTEAFF
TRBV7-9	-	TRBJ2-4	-	TGTGCCAGCAGCTTATCCACGGGTAGGAACATTCAGTACTTC	CASSLSTGRNIQYF
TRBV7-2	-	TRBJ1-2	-	TGTGCCAGCAGCTTTCCGCCAAGAATACAGGGTCCCGTAACTATGGGCTACACCTTC	CASSFPPRIQGPVTMGYTF
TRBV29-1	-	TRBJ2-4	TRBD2	TGCAGCGTTGGGGAGGGAGTCATTCAGTACTTC	CSVGEGVIQYF
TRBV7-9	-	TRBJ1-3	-	TGTTCCAGCAGCGTCAGAAGGACAAACTCTGGAAACACCATATATTTT	CSSSVRRTNSGNTIYF
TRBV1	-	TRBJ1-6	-	TGCACCAGCAGCCAAGACGGGACAGGTGGGGAACCCCTCCACTTT	CTSSQDGTGGEPLHF
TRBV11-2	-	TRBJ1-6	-	TGTGCCAGCAGCCCTCGGGTCCTAGCATCACCCCTCCACTTT	CASSPRVLASPLHF
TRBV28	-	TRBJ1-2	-	TGTGCCAGCAGTTTAAGCGGCGGCTACACCTTC	CASSLSGGYTF
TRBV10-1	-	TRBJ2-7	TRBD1	TGCGCCAGCAGGGGACAGGTCAATTACGAGCAGTACTTC	CASRGQVNYEQYF
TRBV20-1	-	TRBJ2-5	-	TGCAGTCCCCGGAGATCAGAGACCCAGTACTTC	CSPRRSETQYF
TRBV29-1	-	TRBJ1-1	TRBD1	TGCAGCGGAGACACAGGGGCGGGGGGGAACACTGAAGCTTTCTTT	CSGDTGAGGNTEAFF
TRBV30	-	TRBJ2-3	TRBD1	TGTGCCTGGACCCTAGGGACAGCGATTACTAGCACAGATACGCAGTATTTT	CAWTLGTAITSTDTQYF
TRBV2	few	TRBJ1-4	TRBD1	TGTGCCAGCAGTGTGTCCTTTGCAGGGGGAAAACTGTTTTTT	CASSVSFAGGKLFF
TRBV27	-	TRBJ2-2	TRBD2	TGTGCCAGCAGTTTAGGAGGTTGGGCGGGGGACCCGAACACCGGGGAGCTGTTTTTT	CASSLGGWAGDPNTGELFF
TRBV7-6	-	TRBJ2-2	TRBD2	TGTGCCAGCAGGGCCCTACTAGCGGGGGGGACGAACACCGGGGAGCTGTTTTTT	CASRALLAGGTNTGELFF
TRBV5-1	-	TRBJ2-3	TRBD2	TGCGCCAGCTGGGGGGGATTGAGCGGCCTCTCTCCCACAGATACGCAGTATTTT	CASWGGLSGLSPTDTQYF
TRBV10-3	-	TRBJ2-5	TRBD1	TGTGCCACCCTTAGGACAGGGGAAGAGACCCAGTACTTC	CATLRTGEETQYF
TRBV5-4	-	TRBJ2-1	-	TGTGCCAGCAGCTCAGCCGGGACCCCTACATGGGGGCGGTTCTTC	CASSSAGTPTWGRFF
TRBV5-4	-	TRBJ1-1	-	TGTGCCAGCAGCCCGCAGGGGCCGAACACTGAAGCTTTCTTT	CASSPQGPNTEAFF
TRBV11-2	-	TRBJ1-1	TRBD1	TGTGCCAGCAGATATAACAGGGGCTGGGACACTGAAGCTTTCTTT	CASRYNRGWDTEAFF
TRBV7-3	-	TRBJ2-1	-	TGTGCCAGCAGCTCCCGGGGGTATGAGCAGTTCTTC	CASSSRGYEQFF
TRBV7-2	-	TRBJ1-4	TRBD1	TGTGCCAGCAGCAGGGGGCTGGAGGAAAAACTGTTTTTT	CASSRGLEEKLFF
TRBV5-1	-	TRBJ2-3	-	TGCGCCAGCAGCCCGAGGGCCCTATCCCCGTCACAGTATTTT	CASSPRALSPSQYF
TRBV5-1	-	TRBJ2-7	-	TGCGCCAGCAGCTTGGCTACAAGCGGGCCCGAGCAGTACTTC	CASSLATSGPEQYF
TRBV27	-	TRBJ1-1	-	TGTGCCAGCAGTTCCAGACAGGTGGGTTCCAGGAACACTGAAGCTTTCTTT	CASSSRQVGSRNTEAFF
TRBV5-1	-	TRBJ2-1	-	TGCGCCAGCAGCAAAAACCCGGGTGAGCAGTTCTTC	CASSKNPGEQFF